A selection of T cell receptor beta chains follows, all from one sample in a study of vaccination and CD4 T cells after COVID-19. For these TCRs, the target antigens are not known. TCRdb re-analysed the PCR reads in MiXCR, keeping a single row per CDR3 protein. There are under 20,000 distinct CDR3 sequences in the sample; approximately 52% occur only once, and around an eighth lies in the top ten. Sequenced sample: CD4+ T cells from blood, cultured in vitro. Source of these receptors: a human donor who had recovered from COVID-19. Each CDR3 is given with its conserved first and last residue. Each record gives: CDR3 DNA, CDR3 protein, D gene, J gene, clone size, V gene. The D gene is left open where the match is weak. Rows may omit the clone size; those that give it use once, few, many or a size class.

DNA: TGTGCCAGCAGTCCCAGAGGTAGCGGGGGATCAGATACGCAGTATTTT
CDR3: CASSPRGSGGSDTQYF
D: TRBD2
J: TRBJ2-3
size: NA
V: TRBV12-3/TRBV12-4

DNA: TGTGCCAGCAGCTTTCAACTTCTCCTCACCGGGGAGCTGTTTTTT
CDR3: CASSFQLLLTGELFF
D: NA
J: TRBJ2-2
size: NA
V: TRBV7-2

DNA: TGTGCCAGCAGCTCCGGACTAGCGGGGGGTCCTCCTATGGAGACCCAGTACTTC
CDR3: CASSSGLAGGPPMETQYF
D: TRBD2
J: TRBJ2-5
size: NA
V: TRBV11-3

DNA: TGTGCCTGGAGGGGTTCAGGGGGGACTGAAGCTTTCTTT
CDR3: CAWRGSGGTEAFF
D: TRBD1
J: TRBJ1-1
size: NA
V: TRBV30

DNA: TGTGCCAGCAGTTGGCCGACCACCCATGAGCAGTTCTTC
CDR3: CASSWPTTHEQFF
D: NA
J: TRBJ2-1
size: NA
V: TRBV12-3/TRBV12-4

DNA: TGTGCCAGCAACCTAGGGGCACTAGCGGGAGGGCCGCACAATGAGCAGTTCTTC
CDR3: CASNLGALAGGPHNEQFF
D: TRBD2
J: TRBJ2-1
size: few
V: TRBV12-3/TRBV12-4

DNA: TGTGCCAGCAGCACTGGGAGCTCCTATAATTCACCCCTCCACTTT
CDR3: CASSTGSSYNSPLHF
D: NA
J: TRBJ1-6
size: NA
V: TRBV28

DNA: TGTGCCAGCAGCTATAGAGGAGGGGGGAAGACCGGGGAGCTGTTTTTT
CDR3: CASSYRGGGKTGELFF
D: NA
J: TRBJ2-2
size: few
V: TRBV7-2

DNA: TGTGCCGGTATTTGGAAGGGGACCTACGAGCAGTACTTC
CDR3: CAGIWKGTYEQYF
D: NA
J: TRBJ2-7
size: NA
V: TRBV21-1

DNA: TGCGCCAGCAGCCAAGATGGGAGGAATGAGCAGTTCTTC
CDR3: CASSQDGRNEQFF
D: NA
J: TRBJ2-1
size: NA
V: TRBV4-1

DNA: TGTGCCAGCGGGACCACCTCTGGAAACACCATATATTTT
CDR3: CASGTTSGNTIYF
D: NA
J: TRBJ1-3
size: NA
V: TRBV19

DNA: TGTGCCAGCAGGCCTGGACAGGCCCAGCCCCAGCATTTT
CDR3: CASRPGQAQPQHF
D: TRBD1
J: TRBJ1-5
size: once
V: TRBV12-3/TRBV12-4

DNA: TGTGCCAGCAGCCTTCAGGGGGCTGGGGCCAACGTCCTGACTTTC
CDR3: CASSLQGAGANVLTF
D: TRBD1
J: TRBJ2-6
size: NA
V: TRBV6-1

DNA: TGTGCCAGTAGTACCGGGACAGGGAACACCGGGGAGCTGTTTTTT
CDR3: CASSTGTGNTGELFF
D: TRBD1
J: TRBJ2-2
size: NA
V: TRBV19

DNA: TGTGCCAGCAGTTTAAGGACAGGAGGCTACACCTTC
CDR3: CASSLRTGGYTF
D: TRBD1
J: TRBJ1-2
size: NA
V: TRBV28

DNA: TGCGCCAGCAGCATCGGACAGAACACTGAAGCTTTCTTT
CDR3: CASSIGQNTEAFF
D: NA
J: TRBJ1-1
size: NA
V: TRBV5-1

DNA: TGTGCCAGCAGTCCCGAGGGATCCACTGAAGCTTTCTTT
CDR3: CASSPEGSTEAFF
D: NA
J: TRBJ1-1
size: few
V: TRBV6-2/TRBV6-3

DNA: TGTGCCAGCAGTTTTAGGGACCAAAACTATGGCTACACCTTC
CDR3: CASSFRDQNYGYTF
D: NA
J: TRBJ1-2
size: NA
V: TRBV27

DNA: TGTGCCAGCAGTTTGAGGGATGAAGCTTTCTTT
CDR3: CASSLRDEAFF
D: NA
J: TRBJ1-1
size: NA
V: TRBV6-5

DNA: TGTGCCAGCAGCGAGGACAGGGCCTATCAGCCCCAGCATTTT
CDR3: CASSEDRAYQPQHF
D: TRBD1
J: TRBJ1-5
size: NA
V: TRBV2

DNA: TGTGCCAGCAGCCCAGCGGCGGCGAACACTGAAGCTTTCTTT
CDR3: CASSPAAANTEAFF
D: NA
J: TRBJ1-1
size: NA
V: TRBV11-2

DNA: TGTGCCAGCAGCCCCACCGCCGCCCTCTATGGCTACACCTTC
CDR3: CASSPTAALYGYTF
D: NA
J: TRBJ1-2
size: NA
V: TRBV7-2

DNA: TGTGCCAGCAGTCACGGACTCAGCACAGATACGCAGTATTTT
CDR3: CASSHGLSTDTQYF
D: NA
J: TRBJ2-3
size: few
V: TRBV28

DNA: TGTGCCAGCAGTGCCCAGAGTTACGAGCAGTACTTC
CDR3: CASSAQSYEQYF
D: NA
J: TRBJ2-7
size: NA
V: TRBV6-1

DNA: TGTGCCAGTAGTGGCTCAGGGTTGGAGAGACAGCCCCAGCATTTT
CDR3: CASSGSGLERQPQHF
D: NA
J: TRBJ1-5
size: NA
V: TRBV19

DNA: TGTGCCAGCAGCTTAGCGAGTAGCGTCAATGAGCAGTTCTTC
CDR3: CASSLASSVNEQFF
D: NA
J: TRBJ2-1
size: NA
V: TRBV7-6

DNA: TGTGCCAGTAGTAGGCAAGTTAATAGCAATCAGCCCCAGCATTTT
CDR3: CASSRQVNSNQPQHF
D: NA
J: TRBJ1-5
size: NA
V: TRBV19

DNA: TGTGCCAGCAGCTCGACTAGCGGGGGATTCCAAGAGGCCCAGTACTTC
CDR3: CASSSTSGGFQEAQYF
D: TRBD2
J: TRBJ2-5
size: NA
V: TRBV7-9

DNA: TGTGCCAGCAGACTTACAAGCAATCAGCCCCAGCATTTT
CDR3: CASRLTSNQPQHF
D: NA
J: TRBJ1-5
size: few
V: TRBV27

DNA: TGTGCCAGCAGCTTGGAAGGCGGCAATCAGCCCCAGCATTTT
CDR3: CASSLEGGNQPQHF
D: NA
J: TRBJ1-5
size: few
V: TRBV5-5

DNA: TGTGCCAGCAGTGTTGGGGGTGAGCAGTACTTC
CDR3: CASSVGGEQYF
D: NA
J: TRBJ2-7
size: NA
V: TRBV6-1

DNA: TGTGCCAGCAGCGGGGCGGGGGTCCGGTTAGAGACCCAGTACTTC
CDR3: CASSGAGVRLETQYF
D: TRBD2
J: TRBJ2-5
size: NA
V: TRBV7-9

DNA: TGTGCCAGCAGCTTAGGAGTCACCAATCAGCCCCAGCATTTT
CDR3: CASSLGVTNQPQHF
D: NA
J: TRBJ1-5
size: NA
V: TRBV12-3/TRBV12-4

DNA: TGTGCCAGCAGCTTGGGGAGGGGGGATTACGAGCAGTACTTC
CDR3: CASSLGRGDYEQYF
D: NA
J: TRBJ2-7
size: few
V: TRBV7-9

DNA: TGTGCCAGCAGCTTAACTACGGGCAGGGTTTACCCAGATACGCAGTATTTT
CDR3: CASSLTTGRVYPDTQYF
D: NA
J: TRBJ2-3
size: few
V: TRBV7-3

DNA: TGTGCCAGCAGCTCCCCGCCCGACAGGCGGAACACTGAAGCTTTCTTT
CDR3: CASSSPPDRRNTEAFF
D: NA
J: TRBJ1-1
size: NA
V: TRBV7-2

DNA: TGCAGTGCTAGAGTCTCTACTGAAGCTTTCTTT
CDR3: CSARVSTEAFF
D: NA
J: TRBJ1-1
size: NA
V: TRBV20-1

DNA: TGTGCCAGTAGTATAAGAGAAAGGGGGGGACAGCCCCAGCATTTT
CDR3: CASSIRERGGQPQHF
D: NA
J: TRBJ1-5
size: few
V: TRBV19

DNA: TGTGCCAGCAGCTGGGGACTAGCGGGAATCACAGATACGCAGTATTTT
CDR3: CASSWGLAGITDTQYF
D: TRBD2
J: TRBJ2-3
size: NA
V: TRBV11-3

DNA: TGTGCCAGCAGCCGGGACAGGGACGGTACGCAGTATTTT
CDR3: CASSRDRDGTQYF
D: TRBD1
J: TRBJ2-3
size: few
V: TRBV5-4

DNA: TGTGCCGTGCATAGCGAGCCCTACGAGCAGTACTTC
CDR3: CAVHSEPYEQYF
D: NA
J: TRBJ2-7
size: few
V: TRBV2

DNA: TGTGCCAGCAGGCTTAACAGCGACTATGGCTACACCTTC
CDR3: CASRLNSDYGYTF
D: NA
J: TRBJ1-2
size: few
V: TRBV27

DNA: TGCAGTGCTACCCAGGGGGGGTCTTTGGATCAGCCCCAGCATTTT
CDR3: CSATQGGSLDQPQHF
D: TRBD1
J: TRBJ1-5
size: NA
V: TRBV20-1

DNA: TGTGCCAGCTCACTAGGGACGGTTAGCAATCAGCCCCAGCATTTT
CDR3: CASSLGTVSNQPQHF
D: NA
J: TRBJ1-5
size: once
V: TRBV18

DNA: TGTGCCAGCAGTACCAGAGGGACATACTCCTACAATGAGCAGTTCTTC
CDR3: CASSTRGTYSYNEQFF
D: NA
J: TRBJ2-1
size: NA
V: TRBV25-1

DNA: TGTGCCAGCAGCTTCTCGGGGTATGGCTACACCTTC
CDR3: CASSFSGYGYTF
D: NA
J: TRBJ1-2
size: NA
V: TRBV11-1

DNA: TGTGCCAGCAGCACCTCTCTCCCGGGACAGGCCAATCAGCCCCAGCATTTT
CDR3: CASSTSLPGQANQPQHF
D: TRBD1
J: TRBJ1-5
size: few
V: TRBV27

DNA: TGTGCCACGACTAGTCCCTGGCAAACCTATGGCTACACCTTC
CDR3: CATTSPWQTYGYTF
D: NA
J: TRBJ1-2
size: NA
V: TRBV19

DNA: TGTGCCAGCAGTCCGGGACAGGGGAACACTGAAGCTTTCTTT
CDR3: CASSPGQGNTEAFF
D: TRBD1
J: TRBJ1-1
size: NA
V: TRBV6-1

DNA: TGTGCCAGTAGTATCCCACAGACAAACACTGAAGCTTTCTTT
CDR3: CASSIPQTNTEAFF
D: NA
J: TRBJ1-1
size: NA
V: TRBV19

DNA: TGCGCCAGCAGCCAGCTCCCCAACGGACTAGGTCAGTTCTTC
CDR3: CASSQLPNGLGQFF
D: TRBD2
J: TRBJ2-1
size: NA
V: TRBV4-1

DNA: TGTGCCAGCAGGGGGGGGGCCTGGAACACTGAAGCTTTCTTT
CDR3: CASRGGAWNTEAFF
D: NA
J: TRBJ1-1
size: NA
V: TRBV12-3/TRBV12-4

DNA: TGTGCCAGCAGTTTCTCGTCCCGCACTGAAGCTTTCTTT
CDR3: CASSFSSRTEAFF
D: NA
J: TRBJ1-1
size: NA
V: TRBV27

DNA: TGTGCCAGCACTCTAGCGGGAGGCCCCCAAGAGACCCAGTACTTC
CDR3: CASTLAGGPQETQYF
D: TRBD2
J: TRBJ2-5
size: NA
V: TRBV6-1

DNA: TGTGCCAGCAGTTACCGTCTACAGGAGGGAAACACCATATATTTT
CDR3: CASSYRLQEGNTIYF
D: NA
J: TRBJ1-3
size: NA
V: TRBV6-2/TRBV6-3

DNA: TGTGCCAGCAATACCCCAGGCACTGAAGCTTTCTTT
CDR3: CASNTPGTEAFF
D: NA
J: TRBJ1-1
size: NA
V: TRBV6-1

DNA: TGTGCCAGCAGCTGGGACATTATAAACGAGCAGTACTTC
CDR3: CASSWDIINEQYF
D: NA
J: TRBJ2-7
size: NA
V: TRBV7-8

DNA: TGTGCCAGCAGTGAACAACAGGGCCCTTCCTACGAGCAGTACTTC
CDR3: CASSEQQGPSYEQYF
D: NA
J: TRBJ2-7
size: NA
V: TRBV6-1